The rows below give T cell receptor beta chains drawn from one sample of a study of TIL therapy for anti-PD-1-resistant metastatic lung cancer. Produced via immunoSEQ multiplex PCR; TCRdb's table is partial and in-frame only. The sample comprises roughly 54,000 clones, around 86% of which are singletons, and 2.5% to 3% rests with the top ten. Sequences were derived from blood, sampled at baseline. These receptors all stem from a person between 25 and 80 years old with non-small cell lung cancer. CDR3s include the opening cysteine and the closing phenylalanine or tryptophan. Clone size, where shown, is once, few, many, or a class for clones that have expanded.

v_call clone_size cdr3_aa
TRBV18 NA CASSPGGTGVYEQYF
TRBV6-5 few CASITTPEKAFF
TRBV5-1 NA CASHPGVLGANVLTF
TRBV21-1 NA CASSKKGTGTGPVTSTDTQYF
TRBV30 NA CAWSVQDNEQFF
TRBV19 NA CASSPTGPAYEQYF
TRBV12-3/TRBV12-4 NA CASSGYLYGQYF
TRBV6-6 once CASRKGTGDTYEQYF
TRBV6-6 NA CASSYGLAHTGELFF
TRBV30 once CAWSVWRGKAPDTQYF
TRBV10-3 NA CAISEGPDTQYF
TRBV19 once CASSMGVNEQFF
TRBV7-8 NA CASSFTGTGGGSNYGYTF
TRBV10-1 NA CASSLASTDTQYF
TRBV30 NA CASDRGRSGNTIYF
TRBV19 NA CASSIVAGVLYNEQFF
TRBV2 NA CASRPTGSYEQYF
TRBV3-1/TRBV3-2 NA CASSQDGGATGELFF
TRBV19 NA CASTLAGVPGNTIYF
TRBV5-1 NA CASSQSTGGGFLKANVLTF
TRBV19 NA CASSIFGEAFF
TRBV20-1 NA CSAQARETQYF
TRBV18 NA CASSLPYSNQPQHF
TRBV3-1/TRBV3-2 NA CASSQSFRDPEKLFF
TRBV5-6 NA CASIGLAGSQETQYF
TRBV27 NA CASSSRVTDTQYF
TRBV20-1 once CSASGPTYEQYF
TRBV7-3 NA CASSSDGGSYNEQFF
TRBV30 once CAWSWGTVGDTQYF
TRBV5-1 once CASSKDSPNEAFF
TRBV18 few CASSWDGNYNSPLHF
TRBV6-5 once CASSNQGSYNSPLHF
TRBV10-3 NA CAISAGDEAFF
TRBV27 NA CASSFLPPDRGYTDTQYF
TRBV30 NA CAWRPTGQGVREKLFF
TRBV5-6 NA CASSRGQGNQPQHF
TRBV12-5 NA CASGFAGGRLAGDQETQYF
TRBV12-5 NA CASGWGPSAGDSTDTQYF
TRBV2 NA CASRSGEGRAQYF
TRBV18 NA CASSPLRGGAQHF
TRBV27 NA CASNPGTSANEQFF
TRBV11-3 few CASSLRDGYNEQFF
TRBV28 NA CASSETPWTSVKEETQYF
TRBV29-1 NA CSVVPGRSLLGYTF
TRBV5-1 NA CATPGGGPGNTIYF
TRBV30 NA CAWRAGGGFSGNTIYF
TRBV11-2 NA CASSPTPTGALKNTEAFF
TRBV6-8 NA CASSIHRGLLNTEAFF
TRBV6-5 NA CASQGAIEAFF
TRBV28 NA CASSFKGGARGYTF